This T cell receptor (beta chain) was observed in a study of siplizumab effects on memory and regulatory T cells. Findings of the study overall: Alloreactive clones mapping to unstimulated subsets formed only a minor fraction. In roughly 80-97% of proliferating CD4+ or CD8+ clones, a naive or memory phenotype could not be assigned. Sequences that were alloreactive and traceable to unstimulated CD4+ memory cells were significantly reduced by siplizumab. Controls showed an average of approximately 27% Treg-derived mappable alloreactive CD4+ clones, while siplizumab showed roughly 70%.

This clone was detected once. Its specificity is not known. CDR1 and CDR2 (germline): SGHTA, FQGNSA. V lost 4 bases to trimming and J lost 5 bases; unmatched junction nucleotides: 5. This CDR3 contains 15 residues. Sequencing used immunoSEQ multiplex PCR; TCRdb keeps in-frame clones, though not all of them. The sample holds some 120,000 clones, approximately 94% seen once. This TCR was recovered from a human donor in good health. V is TRBV7-2 and J is TRBJ2-1; 10 nucleotides line up with TRBD2. Sample: non-Treg CD4+ T cells sorted from blood. Here the CDR3 reads CASSSERGGHNEQFF. In nucleotides, the CDR3 is TGTGCCAGCAGCTCGGAGCGGGGGGGCCACAATGAGCAGTTCTTC. Drawing the rest from reference TRBV7-2 and TRBJ2-1, the complete variable domain is GAGVSQSPSNKVTEKGKDVELRCDPISGHTALYWYRQSLGQGLEFLIYFQGNSAPDKSGLPSDRFSAERTGGSVSTLTIQRTQQEDSAVYLCASSSERGGHNEQFFGPGTRLTVL.